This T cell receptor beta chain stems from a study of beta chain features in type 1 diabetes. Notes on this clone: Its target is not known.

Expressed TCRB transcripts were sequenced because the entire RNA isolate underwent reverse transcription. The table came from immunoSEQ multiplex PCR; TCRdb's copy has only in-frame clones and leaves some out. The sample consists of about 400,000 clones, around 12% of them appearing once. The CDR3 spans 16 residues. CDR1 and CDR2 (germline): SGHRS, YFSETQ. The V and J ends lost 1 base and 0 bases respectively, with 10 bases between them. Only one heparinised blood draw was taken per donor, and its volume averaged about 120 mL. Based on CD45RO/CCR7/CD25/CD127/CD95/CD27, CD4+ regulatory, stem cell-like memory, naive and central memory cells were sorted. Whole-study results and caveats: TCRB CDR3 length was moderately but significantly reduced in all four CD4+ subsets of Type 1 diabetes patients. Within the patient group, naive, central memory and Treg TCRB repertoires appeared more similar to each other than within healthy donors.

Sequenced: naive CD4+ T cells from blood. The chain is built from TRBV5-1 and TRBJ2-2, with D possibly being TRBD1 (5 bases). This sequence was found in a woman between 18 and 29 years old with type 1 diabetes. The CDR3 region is CASSLLGQTNTGELFF. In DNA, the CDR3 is TGCGCCAGCAGCTTGTTGGGGCAGACGAACACCGGGGAGCTGTTTTTT.